The rows below give T cell receptor beta chains drawn from one sample of a study of cytotoxic CD8 clonotypes in ibrutinib-treated CLL. This table comes from immunoSEQ multiplex PCR, and its TCRdb copy is limited to in-frame clones, with some not included. The sample has over 250,000 clones; roughly three quarters are singletons. The starting material was PBMCs, obtained at disease progression, from a patient treated with ibrutinib. All receptors derive from a human donor with chronic lymphocytic leukemia. CDR3s include the opening cysteine and the closing phenylalanine or tryptophan. The order of the fields is V gene, CDR3 protein.

TRBV7-2	CASSWTTGRTDTQYF
TRBV5-4	CASSLGTGNTIYF
TRBV7-9	CASMNGAGANVLTF
TRBV7-2	CASSSSRGTDTQYF
TRBV7-8	CASSLRRGAGSQPQHF
TRBV27	CASSFVGGEQYF
TRBV18	CASSPGQGALNSPLHF
TRBV5-4	CASSFNSPPNYGYTF
TRBV7-9	CASSLGTGGLQETQYF
TRBV5-6	CASSRMGLAGYEQYF
TRBV7-9	CASSSGQGAWTEAFF
TRBV4-3	CASSQGRRGNQPQHF
TRBV10-2	CASRSSGPYEQYF
TRBV19	CASSIAGQGWNTEAFF
TRBV27	CASKVAGTYEQYF
TRBV15	CATSRDRPSYEQYF
TRBV15	CATSSRTGPNSPLHF
TRBV28	CASSLFRTGELFF
TRBV5-4	CASSLGRGRKDTEAFF
TRBV6-1	CASSDQGTPTGRWYYGYTF
TRBV25-1	CASKDTGELFF
TRBV15	CATSRDLTGWGTEAFF
TRBV10-1	CASSDPGTAETQYF
TRBV14	CASSQDRRTPGRGYTF
TRBV5-4	CASSYGTSGDDEQYF